This T cell receptor (beta chain) stems from a study of T cells in Graves' hyperthyroidism and ophthalmopathy. Whole-study results and caveats: Most expanded thyroid clonotypes above 0.001 also appeared in blood.

This clonotype has a count of ten or more. As yet, its antigen is unknown. The CDR3 regions of TCR beta were amplified from RNA transcripts. First-round RT-PCR of the TCR CDR3 relied on the HTBI primer set. TCRdb reprocessed the multiplex PCR reads with MiXCR, giving one entry per CDR3 protein. This sample carries more than 650,000 distinct CDR3 sequences, approximately 14% of them seen once, and the ten largest clones take about 9.4%. Clinicians diagnosed patients from clinical symptoms, serum thyroxine and TRAb, thyroid ultrasound and orbital computed tomography. The CDR3 runs to 16 residues. The V end lost 1 base, the J end lost 5 bases, and 15 bases lay between the germline ends. Germline-derived CDR1 and CDR2 are MGHRA and YSYEKL.

Sequencing was done on a sample of blood. The sequence was collected from a woman under 30 with Graves' hyperthyroidism. The J gene is TRBJ2-1, the V gene TRBV4-1; D is uncertain. Here the CDR3 DNA reads TGCGCCAGCAGCCAAGCTCTAGGAAGCGTACACAATGAGCAGTTCTTC. Its protein is CASSQALGSVHNEQFF.